These 21 T cell receptor beta chains came from one sample sequenced in a study of blood T cell repertoires in COVID-19. Here immunoSEQ multiplex PCR was the method, and the copy in TCRdb shows in-frame clones only, minus some. The sample yields about 310,000 clones, 90% seen once. The sample was peripheral blood. The receptors were gathered from a woman aged 40 to 50 with COVID-19, enrolled during active disease.

This rearrangement joins TRBV30 to TRBJ1-1, with D uncertain. The CDR3 is 15 residues long. Germline V gene lookup returns CDR1 GTSNPN and CDR2 SVGIG (reference sequence). V lost 0 bases and J 6 bases, leaving 17 bases between the germline ends. CDR3: CAWSVGGSVVAEAFF. The CDR3 coding sequence is TGTGCCTGGAGTGTTGGCGGGAGTGTCGTTGCTGAAGCTTTCTTT.

This clone was seen once. This chain connects TRBV9 to TRBJ1-6; D remains unclear. Between the trimmed V and J ends, which lost 0 bases and 6 bases, there was a span of 7 bases. The germline CDR1 and CDR2 sequences are SGDLS and YYNGEE. The CDR3 sequence is 14 residues long. The CDR3 sequence: CASSVGTFNSPLHF. The CDR3 DNA sequence: TGTGCCAGCAGCGTAGGGACTTTTAATTCACCCCTCCACTTT.

V and J are TRBV5-1 and TRBJ2-7; TRBD1 matches at 7 bases. The CDR3 contains 12 residues. Germline V CDR1 and CDR2: SGHRS, YFSETQ. J was trimmed by 3 bases and V by 3 bases; bases with no gene match: 0. The DNA for the CDR3 is TGCGCCAGCAGCTGGACAGGCTACGAGCAGTACTTC. Its protein product is CASSWTGYEQYF.

This chain uses TRBV6-5 with TRBJ2-7; 7 bases are a match to TRBD1. The CDR3 consists of 14 residues. Germline V lookup: CDR1 MNHEY, CDR2 SVGAGI. V trimming: 5 bases; J trimming: 2 bases; junction bases outside the gene matches: 6. This CDR3 is CASSIQGSPYEQYF. In DNA form, the CDR3 reads TGTGCCAGCAGTATACAGGGGAGCCCCTACGAGCAGTACTTC.

This rearrangement joins TRBV6-5 to TRBJ1-1; weak D call: TRBD1 (5 bases). The V gene's germline CDR1 is MNHEY and CDR2 SVGAGI. Trimming removed 6 bases from V and 5 bases from J, with 10 bases in between. The CDR3 consists of 12 residues. CDR3 sequence reads: CASRRGVTEAFF. The CDR3 nucleotides are TGTGCCAGCAGGCGGGGGGTAACTGAAGCTTTCTTT.

V and J are TRBV7-9 and TRBJ1-1; 7 nucleotides agree with TRBD1. The CDR3 runs 16 residues. With V trimmed by 2 bases and J by 3 bases, 9 bases remained unmatched. Germline V lookup: CDR1 SEHNR, CDR2 FQNEAQ (reference sequence). CDR3 coding DNA: TGTGCCAGCAGCTTAATGAAGGGGGCGCGGGACACTGAAGCTTTCTTT. Amino acids: CASSLMKGARDTEAFF. Full variable domain (rest looked up from reference TRBV7-9 and TRBJ1-1): DTGVSQNPRHKITKRGQNVTFRCDPISEHNRLYWYRQTLGQGPEFLTYFQNEAQLEKSRLLSDRFSAERPKGSFSTLEIQRTEQGDSAMYLCASSLMKGARDTEAFFGQGTRLTVV.

This chain links TRBV19 with TRBJ2-1; 12 bases agree with TRBD2. With V trimmed by 2 bases and J by 7 bases, 0 bases remained unmatched. The CDR3 totals 14 residues. Germline CDR1 reads LNHDA; CDR2 reads SQIVND (reference sequence). The CDR3 DNA follows: TGTGCCAGTAGTATACTAGCGGGAGGGAATGAGCAGTTCTTC. Translated: CASSILAGGNEQFF.

The rearrangement links TRBV29-1 to TRBJ1-5; 11 bases agree with TRBD1. The CDR3 covers 14 residues. Germline CDR1 and CDR2: SQVTM and ANQGSEA. Trimming removed 3 bases from V and 6 bases from J; junction bases left unmatched: 4. Written as DNA, the CDR3 is TGCAGCGTTGAGGGGGGGACAGGGGGTCAGCCCCAGCATTTT. As protein: CSVEGGTGGQPQHF.

V is TRBV11-2 and J is TRBJ1-2; weak D call: TRBD1 (6 bases). V was trimmed by 2 bases and J by 4 bases, leaving 8 bases between them. This CDR3 spans 13 amino acids. Per the germline V gene, CDR1 is SGHAT and CDR2 is FQNNGV. CDR3 DNA: TGTGCCAGCAGCTTAATGGACAGCTATGGCTACACCTTC. Translated: CASSLMDSYGYTF.

The V call is TRBV5-1, the J call TRBJ2-2; D is ambiguous. Deletions cut 7 bases from V and 5 bases from J, with 12 bases between. Per germline, CDR1 SGHRS and CDR2 YFSETQ. The length of the CDR3 is 13 residues. The CDR3 nucleotides read TGCGCCAGCTCACCTATTACGACCGGGGAGCTGTTTTTT. Translation: CASSPITTGELFF.

The chain has TRBV28 and TRBJ1-6; 9 bases line up with TRBD1. Germline V gives CDR1 MDHEN, CDR2 SYDVKM. The trim removed 4 bases at V and 7 bases at J, leaving 5 bases unmatched. The length of the CDR3 is 15 residues. The CDR3 here is CASSSRTGVNSPLHF. DNA for the CDR3: TGTGCCAGCAGTTCACGGACAGGGGTGAATTCACCCCTCCACTTT.

CDR3 nucleotides: TGTGCCAGCAGCTTAAAACAGGGCGATGGCTACACCTTC. It translates to CASSLKQGDGYTF. This chain connects TRBV5-6 to TRBJ1-2, with D possibly TRBD1 on 6 matching bases. The CDR3 spans 13 residues. Per germline, CDR1 SGHDT and CDR2 YYEEEE. V gave up 2 bases and J gave up 6 bases, with 11 bases separating them.

The V and J genes are TRBV18 and TRBJ2-7; no firm D call. This CDR3 comprises 12 residues. CDR1 is KGHSH, CDR2 LQKENI, per germline. V was pared by 11 bases and J by 0 bases, with 11 bases between. This CDR3 is CAGGPGSYEQYF. The CDR3, as DNA: TGTGCCGGCGGTCCGGGCTCCTACGAGCAGTACTTC.

The rearrangement links TRBV29-1 to TRBJ1-2; D is undetermined. CDR3 length: 12 residues. The V gene lost 5 bases and the J gene lost 4 bases, with 11 bases spanning the gap. Germline CDR1 SQVTM, CDR2 ANQGSEA. The CDR3 sequence: CSVYQAPYGYTF. In nucleotides, the CDR3 is TGCAGCGTTTATCAGGCCCCCTATGGCTACACCTTC.

The chain carries TRBV5-5 and TRBJ1-4; 9 bases fit TRBD1. Germline CDR1 SGHKS, CDR2 YYEKEE (reference sequence). The V gene end was trimmed by 2 bases and the J gene end by 8 bases; junction bases not matched to a gene: 7. This CDR3 region has 15 residues. The chain's CDR3 is CASSFGTGRGEKLFF. The CDR3 nucleotides are TGTGCCAGCAGCTTTGGGACAGGGAGAGGGGAAAAACTGTTTTTT.

The J gene is TRBJ2-1, the V gene TRBV6-5; 12 bases agree with TRBD2. V lost 4 bases to trimming and J lost 9 bases; unmatched junction nucleotides: 7. From germline, CDR1 is MNHEY and CDR2 SVGAGI. There are 15 residues in the CDR3. The CDR3 reads CASSLLAGGPLEQFF. As DNA, the CDR3 is TGTGCCAGCAGTTTACTAGCGGGAGGACCCCTTGAGCAGTTCTTC.

As concerns this clone: With a much larger clone just one base away, this may be a read error. This chain connects TRBV2 to TRBJ2-5; TRBD2 matches at 12 bases. J was trimmed by 2 bases and V by 3 bases; bases with no gene match: 1. This CDR3 is 15 amino acids long. Germline V CDR1 and CDR2: SNHLY, FYNNEI. CDR3 DNA sequence: TGTGCCAGCAGTGATCTAGCGGGGGGGCAAGAGACCCAGTACTTC. This codes for CASSDLAGGQETQYF.

Note on this clone: Additional DNA sequences in this sample encode the identical CDR3. The CDR3 loop is CASSSEVSTLEAFF. The CDR3 DNA is TGTGCCAGCAGCTCAGAGGTCAGTACACTTGAAGCTTTCTTT. The chain links TRBV7-2 to TRBJ1-1; no firm D call. The CDR3 totals 14 residues. The germline CDR1 and CDR2 sequences are SGHTA and FQGNSA. V was shortened by 4 bases and J by 7 bases, with 16 bases between the two germline ends.

The chain has TRBV6-6 and TRBJ1-1; 8 bases match TRBD1. V dropped 6 bases and J dropped 8; count of bases not matched to a gene: 5. Germline CDR1 and CDR2: MNHNY and SVGAGI (reference sequence). CDR3 length equals 12 residues. The CDR3 coding sequence is TGTGCCAGCAGCCCCAACAGGGGGGAAGCTTTCTTT. Residues: CASSPNRGEAFF.

V usage is TRBV5-1 and J usage is TRBJ2-1; TRBD2 aligns across 10 bases. V shed 3 bases, J shed 0 bases, and the junction held 6 bases outside the gene matches. In germline, CDR1 is SGHRS, CDR2 YFSETQ. CDR3 length equals 17 residues. The CDR3 bases are TGCGCCAGCAGCTCCGGACTAGCGGCGAGCTCCTACAATGAGCAGTTCTTC. This encodes CASSSGLAASSYNEQFF. Full variable domain (missing parts from reference TRBV5-1 and TRBJ2-1): KAGVTQTPRYLIKTRGQQVTLSCSPISGHRSVSWYQQTPGQGLQFLFEYFSETQRNKGNFPGRFSGRQFSNSRSEMNVSTLELGDSALYLCASSSGLAASSYNEQFFGPGTRLTVL.

In this sample, this clone turned up once. This sequence joins TRBV4-3 and TRBJ1-5; D ambiguous. V lost 0 bases, J lost 7 bases, and 7 bases lay in between. Germline CDR1 and CDR2: LGHNA and YSLEER. This CDR3 comprises 13 residues. CDR3 bases: TGCGCCAGCAGCCAAGATTGGGAGCAGCCCCAGCATTTT. This translates into CASSQDWEQPQHF.